A single sample gave rise to the 27 T cell receptor beta chains below, sequenced in a study of shared clonotypes between healthy human individuals. Assay: immunoSEQ multiplex PCR; the TCRdb copy retains only in-frame clones and omits some. The table has a few million clones, over 85% seen once. Material: naive CD4+ T cells from PBMCs. The subset is: CD45RA+ positively selected. Source of these receptors: a young man in good health. Some clones in this sample may be carry-over from other donors' samples.

The genes are TRBV4-2 and TRBJ2-7, with TRBD1 as a possible D gene (5 bases). This CDR3 comprises 14 residues. Trimming took 0 bases from V and 1 from J, leaving 7 bases between them. CDR1 is LGHNA and CDR2 is YNFKEQ in the germline V gene. CDR3 sequence reads: CASSQEQVSYEQYF. The CDR3 DNA sequence: TGTGCCAGCAGCCAAGAACAGGTTTCCTACGAGCAGTACTTC.

Here the CDR3 DNA reads TGTGCCATCAGTGAGTCCTCGGGAGTCAAATCCTACAATGAGCAGTTCTTC. This sequence encodes CAISESSGVKSYNEQFF. V is TRBV10-3 and J is TRBJ2-1, with a possible D match to TRBD2 (6 bases). Trimming pared 0 bases from V and 1 base from J, leaving 13 bases between. This CDR3 is 17 amino acids long. Germline V gene data show CDR1 as ENHRY and CDR2 as SYGVKD.

This rearrangement joins TRBV5-1 to TRBJ2-2; D is unclear. V lost 0 bases to trimming and J lost 4 bases, with 7 bases between them. CDR1 and CDR2 from the germline V gene are SGHRS and YFSETQ. The CDR3 is 14 residues long. CDR3 sequence (DNA): TGCGCCAGCAGCTTGGGACCCACCACCGGGGAGCTGTTTTTT. Protein sequence: CASSLGPTTGELFF. The complete variable domain, with remaining parts taken from reference TRBV5-1 and TRBJ2-2, reads KAGVTQTPRYLIKTRGQQVTLSCSPISGHRSVSWYQQTPGQGLQFLFEYFSETQRNKGNFPGRFSGRQFSNSRSEMNVSTLELGDSALYLCASSLGPTTGELFFGEGSRLTVL.

The chain carries TRBV10-3 and TRBJ2-5; D is uncertain. CDR1 and CDR2 from the germline V gene are ENHRY and SYGVKD. Trimming took off 6 bases at V and 1 base at J, with 12 bases between the two ends. This CDR3 contains 14 residues. The CDR3 coding sequence is TGTGCCATCAGCGACTCCCGGGTCCAAGAGACCCAGTACTTC. It yields the protein CAISDSRVQETQYF.

CDR3 DNA: TGTGCCAGCAGTGAATTTGGGGGGGCCCCCGCCGAGCAGTTCTTC. Its translation: CASSEFGGAPAEQFF. The rearrangement links TRBV25-1 to TRBJ2-1; D may be TRBD2 (7 bases). Germline CDR1 MGHDK, CDR2 SYGVNS. The CDR3 has 15 amino acids. V lost 1 base and J 10 bases, leaving 17 bases between the germline ends. The entire variable domain, with the rest obtained from reference TRBV25-1 and TRBJ2-1, is as follows: EADIYQTPRYLVIGTGKKITLECSQTMGHDKMYWYQQDPGMELHLIHYSYGVNSTEKGDLSSESTVSRIRTEHFPLTLESARPSHTSQYLCASSEFGGAPAEQFFGPGTRLTVL.

J is TRBJ1-1 and V is TRBV2; a possible D gene is TRBD1 (6 bases). Trimming took 6 bases from V and 5 from J, leaving 19 bases between them. Germline CDR1 is SNHLY and CDR2 is FYNNEI. The CDR3 runs to 15 residues. This chain's CDR3 is CASSVTPVGATEAFF. DNA of the CDR3: TGTGCCAGCAGCGTCACACCAGTGGGGGCTACTGAAGCTTTCTTT. Drawing the rest from reference TRBV2 and TRBJ1-1, the complete variable domain is EPEVTQTPSHQVTQMGQEVILRCVPISNHLYFYWYRQILGQKVEFLVSFYNNEISEKSEIFDDQFSVERPDGSNFTLKIRSTKLEDSAMYFCASSVTPVGATEAFFGQGTRLTVV.

The chain joins TRBV28 to TRBJ1-4, with 8 positions matching TRBD1. This CDR3 spans 14 amino acids. CDR1 and CDR2 (germline): MDHEN, SYDVKM. The junction had 6 bases not matched to a gene; V was cut back by 4 bases and J by 8 bases. The DNA for the CDR3 is TGTGCCAGCAGTTCCGCCGACAGGGGAGAAAAACTGTTTTTT. Its translation: CASSSADRGEKLFF.

The rearrangement uses TRBV2 and TRBJ2-1, with TRBD1 as a possible D gene (5 bases). Germline CDR1 is SNHLY and CDR2 is FYNNEI. This CDR3 contains 15 residues. Trimming took off 4 bases at V and 3 bases at J, with 13 bases between the two ends. The CDR3 DNA follows: TGTGCCAGCAGTGGGGGCACCTCCGTCTACAATGAGCAGTTCTTC. Translating gives CASSGGTSVYNEQFF. Combining the CDR3 with reference TRBV2 and TRBJ2-1 gives the whole variable domain EPEVTQTPSHQVTQMGQEVILRCVPISNHLYFYWYRQILGQKVEFLVSFYNNEISEKSEIFDDQFSVERPDGSNFTLKIRSTKLEDSAMYFCASSGGTSVYNEQFFGPGTRLTVL.

In this sample, this clone turned up a few times. This chain connects TRBV30 to TRBJ1-1, with D unresolved. CDR1 is GTSNPN and CDR2 is SVGIG in the germline V gene (reference sequence). This CDR3 is 13 amino acids long. With 1 base removed from V and 3 bases from J, the gap between germline ends came to 9 bases. CDR3 nucleotide sequence: TGTGCCTGGAGTGGGGAGGGATACACTGAAGCTTTCTTT. It specifies CAWSGEGYTEAFF. The whole variable domain, remainder taken from reference TRBV30 and TRBJ1-1, is SQTIHQWPATLVQPVGSPLSLECTVEGTSNPNLYWYRQAAGRGLQLLFYSVGIGQISSEVPQNLSASRPQDRQFILSSKKLLLSDSGFYLCAWSGEGYTEAFFGQGTRLTVV.

The chain recombines TRBV6-1 with TRBJ2-7, with a tentative D call TRBD2 (5 bases). Trimming removed 6 bases at V and 3 bases at J, with 12 bases between. Germline-derived CDR1 and CDR2 are MNHNS and SASEGT. CDR3 size: 13 residues. The CDR3 sequence is CASRQGLLYEQYF. The CDR3 nucleotides read TGTGCCAGCAGACAAGGACTCCTCTACGAGCAGTACTTC.

Comment on this clone: Distinct nucleotide sequences in the sample also encode this CDR3. This chain uses TRBV7-2 with TRBJ2-1, with 11 bases aligning to TRBD2. Unmatched junction bases numbered 2, after V lost 3 bases and J lost 7 bases. This CDR3 region has 14 residues. Germline V gives CDR1 SGHTA, CDR2 FQGNSA. In DNA, the CDR3 is TGTGCCAGCAGCTTGGGGACTAGCGGTAATGAGCAGTTCTTC. Its translation is CASSLGTSGNEQFF. The full variable domain, in which reference TRBV7-2 and TRBJ2-1 provide the parts outside the CDR3, is GAGVSQSPSNKVTEKGKDVELRCDPISGHTALYWYRQSLGQGLEFLIYFQGNSAPDKSGLPSDRFSAERTGGSVSTLTIQRTQQEDSAVYLCASSLGTSGNEQFFGPGTRLTVL.

The V call is TRBV7-3, the J call TRBJ2-1, with TRBD2 identical over 8 bases. The CDR3 spans 18 residues. In germline, CDR1 is SGHTA, CDR2 FQGTGA. The trim removed 5 bases at V and 1 base at J, leaving 13 bases unmatched. The CDR3 region is CASSPLAGKTDSYNEQFF. The CDR3 DNA reads TGTGCCAGCAGCCCCTTAGCGGGAAAAACCGATTCCTACAATGAGCAGTTCTTC.

The chain couples TRBV12-5 to TRBJ2-6, with TRBD1 matching 8 bases. CDR1 and CDR2 from the germline V gene are LGHNT and FRNRAP. V trimming: 0 bases; J trimming: 2 bases; junction bases outside the gene matches: 3. The CDR3 length is 17 residues. Here the CDR3 DNA reads TGTGCTAGTGGTTTGGTACAGGGGGTCCCTGGGGCCAACGTCCTGACTTTC. This codes for CASGLVQGVPGANVLTF.

This sequence joins TRBV7-9 and TRBJ2-2, with 10 bases that match TRBD1. Germline V lookup: CDR1 SEHNR, CDR2 FQNEAQ (reference sequence). J gave up 4 bases and V 5 bases, and 10 bases lay outside the gene matches. This CDR3 is built from 17 residues. Written as DNA, the CDR3 is TGTGCCAGCAGCCCGGGACAGGGGAATAGGGTCACCGGGGAGCTGTTTTTT. Its translation: CASSPGQGNRVTGELFF.

This rearrangement joins TRBV6-1 to TRBJ2-7, with 7 bases identical to TRBD1. The ends lost 3 bases at V and 4 bases at J; junction bases unmatched: 3. Germline CDR1 reads MNHNS; CDR2 reads SASEGT. There are 13 residues in the CDR3. CDR3 nucleotides: TGTGCCAGCAGTGAGGGACAGTTATACGAGCAGTACTTC. It codes for CASSEGQLYEQYF.

This sequence joins TRBV5-6 and TRBJ2-1; 13 bases are a match to TRBD2. V was pared by 5 bases and J by 8 bases, with 1 base of the junction left unmatched. Germline values: CDR1 SGHDT, CDR2 YYEEEE. The CDR3 sequence is 13 residues long. The CDR3 is CASRLAGGHEQFF. DNA for the CDR3: TGTGCCAGCAGACTAGCGGGAGGGCATGAGCAGTTCTTC.

This clone is a singleton in its sample. The genes are TRBV6-1 and TRBJ1-5, with unresolved D. Germline V gene lookup returns CDR1 MNHNS and CDR2 SASEGT. Deletions cut 7 bases from V and 7 bases from J, with 14 bases between. The CDR3 consists of 13 residues. CDR3 nucleotide sequence: TGTGCCAGCAAAGCCCTGCGGGAACAGCCCCAGCATTTT. It yields the protein CASKALREQPQHF.

Concerning this clone: The final CDR3 position lacks the conserved phenylalanine or tryptophan, pointing to a likely read error. No DNA is shown, since the ends of the CDR3 on it are uncertain; the CDR3 is the one TCRdb lists. J is TRBJ1-5 and V is TRBV12-2. TRBV12-2 is tagged as a pseudogene. The CDR3 spans 14 residues, counting both ends. The CDR3 sequence: CASRLRRLGTRSTP.

On this clone: Other DNA sequences from this sample encode an identical CDR3 as well. V is TRBV28 and J is TRBJ2-7; D uncertain. This CDR3 spans 12 amino acids. Deletions cut 6 bases from V and 0 bases from J, with 6 bases between. Per germline, CDR1 MDHEN and CDR2 SYDVKM. CDR3 in DNA: TGTGCCAGCAGGTCGCCCTCCTACGAGCAGTACTTC. This codes for CASRSPSYEQYF.

Regarding this clone: A clone one base away is much larger, so this may be a read error. This chain uses TRBV5-1 with TRBJ2-3, with D uncertain. The CDR3 is made up of 12 amino acids. V was pared by 1 base and J by 4 bases, with 4 bases between. CDR1 SGHRS and CDR2 YFSETQ come from the germline V gene. Written as DNA, the CDR3 is TGCGCCAGCAGCTTGAAGTCAGATACGCAGTATTTT. Protein sequence: CASSLKSDTQYF.

The rearrangement uses TRBV28 and TRBJ2-7; TRBD1 matches 9 bases. Germline CDR1 reads MDHEN; CDR2 reads SYDVKM. CDR3 size: 15 residues. The V and J ends lost 0 bases and 4 bases, in that order; junction bases with no gene match: 4. DNA for the CDR3: TGTGCCAGCAGTTTATGGACAGGGGGTACGTACGAGCAGTACTTC. It encodes CASSLWTGGTYEQYF.

The gene calls are TRBV4-1 and TRBJ2-1, with D uncertain. From germline, CDR1 is MGHRA and CDR2 YSYEKL. The CDR3 totals 15 residues. Trimming removed 7 bases from V and 5 bases from J, with 18 bases in between. CDR3 amino acids: CASTPSPSRDNEQFF. The CDR3 nucleotides are TGCGCCAGCACCCCCTCCCCCTCTCGGGACAATGAGCAGTTCTTC.

This rearrangement joins TRBV6-4 to TRBJ2-3; D unresolved. The CDR3 is 13 amino acids. Germline V lookup: CDR1 MRHNA, CDR2 SNTAGT. The ends were cut back, 2 bases at V and 0 bases at J, with 3 bases in the middle. The CDR3 is CASSDPSTDTQYF. The CDR3 region has the DNA TGTGCCAGCAGTGACCCTAGCACAGATACGCAGTATTTT.

The table lists this clone with a few counts. This chain joins TRBV10-2 and TRBJ1-1, with D tentatively TRBD1 (6 bases). CDR1 and CDR2 (germline): WSHSY, SAAADI. The V and J ends lost 6 bases and 2 bases respectively, with 13 bases between them. The CDR3 spans 14 residues. CDR3 loop: CASRGDKQNTEAFF. The CDR3 DNA reads as TGCGCCAGCAGGGGGGACAAACAAAACACTGAAGCTTTCTTT.

The chain employs TRBV28 and TRBJ2-1, with D unclear. The CDR3 spans 12 residues. CDR1 is MDHEN and CDR2 is SYDVKM in the germline V gene. V was cut by 7 bases and J by 9 bases, with 13 bases left in between. The DNA for the CDR3 is TGTGCCAGCAAGATATACCTCGGTGAGCAGTTCTTC. Amino acids: CASKIYLGEQFF.

This chain links TRBV9 with TRBJ2-7, with D possibly being TRBD1 or TRBD2 (5 bases each). Trimming shortened V by 1 base and J by 1 base, and 9 bases separated the two germline ends. Looked up from germline, CDR1 is SGDLS and CDR2 is YYNGEE. The CDR3 length is 14 residues. The CDR3 nucleotides read TGTGCCAGCAGCGTATCAGAGGGGTCCTACGAGCAGTACTTC. Protein product: CASSVSEGSYEQYF. Looking up the rest from reference TRBV9 and TRBJ2-7 gives the full variable domain: DSGVTQTPKHLITATGQRVTLRCSPRSGDLSVYWYQQSLDQGLQFLIQYYNGEERAKGNILERFSAQQFPDLHSELNLSSLELGDSALYFCASSVSEGSYEQYFGPGTRLTVT.

The chain couples TRBV7-9 to TRBJ1-4, with 7 bases aligning to TRBD1. From germline, CDR1 is SEHNR and CDR2 FQNEAQ (reference sequence). This CDR3 spans 15 amino acids. V trimming: 5 bases; J trimming: 5 bases; junction bases outside the gene matches: 8. The CDR3 DNA reads TGTGCCAGCAGCGTCCCGGGACAGCAGAATGAAAAACTGTTTTTT. Translating gives CASSVPGQQNEKLFF.